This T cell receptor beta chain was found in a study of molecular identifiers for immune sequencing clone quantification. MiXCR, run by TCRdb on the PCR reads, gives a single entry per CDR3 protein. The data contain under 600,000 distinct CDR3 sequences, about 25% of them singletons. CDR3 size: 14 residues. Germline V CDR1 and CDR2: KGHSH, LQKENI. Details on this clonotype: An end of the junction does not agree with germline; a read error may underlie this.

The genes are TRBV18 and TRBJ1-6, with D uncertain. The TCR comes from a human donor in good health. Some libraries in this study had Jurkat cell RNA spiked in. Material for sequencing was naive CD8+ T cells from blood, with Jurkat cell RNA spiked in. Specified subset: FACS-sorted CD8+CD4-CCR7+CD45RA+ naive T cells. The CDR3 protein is CASSPPTVYSRLHF. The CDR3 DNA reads TGTGCCAGCTCACCACCGACGGTATATTCACGCCTCCACTTT.